These 20 T cell receptor beta chains were sequenced from one sample in a study of blood T cell repertoires in COVID-19. TCRdb's table, derived via immunoSEQ multiplex PCR, lists solely in-frame clones and lacks some. The sample lists 60,000 to 80,000 clones; roughly 85% were seen once. Sample: peripheral blood. These receptors all come from a human donor in a cohort sampled during active COVID-19.

The J gene is TRBJ2-7, the V gene TRBV5-1; 7 nucleotides agree with TRBD1. CDR3 length equals 15 residues. Germline loops: CDR1 SGHRS, CDR2 YFSETQ. J gave up 7 bases and V 0 bases, and 10 bases lay outside the gene matches. The CDR3 bases are TGCGCCAGCAGCTTGGAAAGGGGGCACTCGGGGGAGCAGTACTTC. It specifies CASSLERGHSGEQYF.

This chain uses TRBV6-5 with TRBJ2-5; no clear D gene. The length of the CDR3 is 13 residues. V was shortened by 8 bases and J by 1 base, with 11 bases between the two germline ends. CDR1 is MNHEY and CDR2 is SVGAGI in the germline V gene. The CDR3 nucleotides are TGTGCCAGCGACTCGAGCACCCAAGAGACCCAGTACTTC. Translated: CASDSSTQETQYF.

This sequence joins TRBV6-4 and TRBJ1-5; 8 bases fit TRBD1. CDR1 is MRHNA, CDR2 SNTAGT, per germline. V dropped 0 bases and J dropped 0; count of bases not matched to a gene: 1. This CDR3 has 16 amino acids. The CDR3 DNA follows: TGTGCCAGCAGTGACTCCAGGGGGCTTAGCAATCAGCCCCAGCATTTT. Translated, it gives CASSDSRGLSNQPQHF.

V is TRBV29-1 and J is TRBJ2-5; 7 bases match TRBD2. Germline trimming cut 6 bases from V and 4 bases from J; bases unmatched to any gene: 14. CDR3 size: 15 residues. Per the germline V gene, CDR1 is SQVTM and CDR2 is ANQGSEA. In DNA, the CDR3 is TGCAGCGTAGTCGAATCCCCCGGGACTACAGAGACCCAGTACTTC. Amino acid sequence: CSVVESPGTTETQYF.

The rearrangement uses TRBV5-5 and TRBJ2-7, with 7 bases aligning to TRBD1. Germline lookup yields CDR1 SGHKS and CDR2 YYEKEE (reference sequence). This CDR3 is 17 amino acids long. Trimming removed 4 bases from V and 0 bases from J; junction bases left unmatched: 13. The CDR3 here is CASSLRDRGPSSYEQYF. CDR3 bases: TGTGCCAGCAGCCTTAGGGACAGAGGACCGAGCTCCTACGAGCAGTACTTC. Using reference TRBV5-5 and TRBJ2-7 for the parts outside the CDR3, the full variable domain is DAGVTQSPTHLIKTRGQQVTLRCSPISGHKSVSWYQQVLGQGPQFIFQYYEKEERGRGNFPDRFSARQFPNYSSELNVNALLLGDSALYLCASSLRDRGPSSYEQYFGPGTRLTVT.

The genes are TRBV5-5 and TRBJ2-7; 10 positions agree with TRBD2. V shed 0 bases and J 4 bases; nucleotides not matched to a gene: 7. This CDR3 has 16 residues. The germline gives CDR1 SGHKS, CDR2 YYEKEE (reference sequence). Written as DNA, the CDR3 is TGTGCCAGCAGCTTGGAGGCTAGCGGGGGATTATACGAGCAGTACTTC. This codes for CASSLEASGGLYEQYF.

This clone was observed once. The chain has TRBV7-2 and TRBJ2-5; D is perhaps TRBD1 (7 bases). This CDR3 has 14 amino acids. CDR1 is SGHTA and CDR2 is FQGNSA in the germline V gene. The germline V and J ends were trimmed by 5 bases and 1 base, with 11 bases remaining between them. The CDR3 reads CASSAGGSQETQYF. The DNA for the CDR3 is TGTGCCAGCAGCGCAGGGGGGAGCCAAGAGACCCAGTACTTC.

The chain couples TRBV19 to TRBJ2-7; TRBD1 is a possible D gene (6 bases). This CDR3 region has 16 residues. Deletions cut 4 bases from V and 4 bases from J, with 20 bases between. Germline V gene data show CDR1 as LNHDA and CDR2 as SQIVND (reference sequence). CDR3 sequence reads: CASSTPGERGLYEQYF. CDR3 DNA sequence: TGTGCCAGTAGTACACCAGGGGAGAGGGGCCTATACGAGCAGTACTTC.

The chain is built from TRBV19 and TRBJ1-5, with D possibly matching TRBD1 (5 bases). The V end was cut by 3 bases, the J end by 4 bases, with 13 bases between. Germline V gene sequence: CDR1 LNHDA, CDR2 SQIVND (reference sequence). The CDR3 runs 15 residues. The CDR3 region has the DNA TGTGCCAGTAGTATTGACAGTCTCGGAAATCAGCCCCAGCATTTT. Its protein product is CASSIDSLGNQPQHF.

The chain links TRBV2 to TRBJ1-4; 7 bases line up with TRBD1. In germline, CDR1 is SNHLY, CDR2 FYNNEI. V trimming: 7 bases; J trimming: 4 bases; junction bases outside the gene matches: 12. The CDR3 consists of 16 residues. The CDR3 DNA reads TGTGCCAGCACTAGGGACAGTATGACTTTTAATGAAAAACTGTTTTTT. This translates into CASTRDSMTFNEKLFF. Using reference TRBV2 and TRBJ1-4 for the parts outside the CDR3, the full variable domain is EPEVTQTPSHQVTQMGQEVILRCVPISNHLYFYWYRQILGQKVEFLVSFYNNEISEKSEIFDDQFSVERPDGSNFTLKIRSTKLEDSAMYFCASTRDSMTFNEKLFFGSGTQLSVL.

This clone has just one count. The chain combines TRBV18 with TRBJ1-4; 12 nucleotides agree with TRBD1. The CDR3 loop spans 17 amino acids. Per the germline V gene, CDR1 is KGHSH and CDR2 is LQKENI. V was clipped by 3 bases and J by 4 bases; unmatched bases: 6. As DNA, the CDR3 is TGTGCCAGCTCACCGGGACAGGGGGCGCTTAATAATGAAAAACTGTTTTTT. Its translation: CASSPGQGALNNEKLFF.

The chain employs TRBV18 and TRBJ2-1; 15 nucleotides agree with TRBD2. J lost 2 bases, V lost 1 base, and 0 bases had no gene match. Germline loops: CDR1 KGHSH, CDR2 LQKENI. CDR3 length equals 17 residues. This CDR3 reads CASSPRTSGGAYNEQFF. The CDR3 DNA follows: TGTGCCAGCTCACCACGGACTAGCGGGGGGGCCTACAATGAGCAGTTCTTC.

The chain couples TRBV3-1 (or the pseudogene TRBV3-2) to TRBJ1-3; 8 bases map to TRBD1. Trimming took 3 bases from V and 0 from J; bases not matched to a gene: 4. The CDR3 is 16 residues long. Looked up from germline, CDR1 is LGHDT and CDR2 is YNNKEL (reference sequence). Here the CDR3 DNA reads TGTGCCAGCAGCCACAGGGGGCAGAGCTCTGGAAACACCATATATTTT. It codes for CASSHRGQSSGNTIYF.

The J gene is TRBJ1-1, the V gene TRBV19; unclear D gene. The CDR3 has 13 amino acids. Trimming stripped 3 bases from V and 7 bases from J, with 12 bases between. Germline loops: CDR1 LNHDA, CDR2 SQIVND (reference sequence). DNA of the CDR3: TGTGCCAGTAGTATTACGACGAGGGATGAAGCTTTCTTT. Translation: CASSITTRDEAFF.

The chain combines TRBV28 with TRBJ2-7; D might be TRBD1 (5 bases). V shed 2 bases and J shed 0 bases, with 17 bases lying between them. The CDR3 sequence is 17 residues long. Per germline, CDR1 MDHEN and CDR2 SYDVKM. DNA for the CDR3: TGTGCCAGCAGTTTACCCCGACAGACCAGGAGCTCCTACGAGCAGTACTTC. Protein sequence: CASSLPRQTRSSYEQYF.

The V and J genes are TRBV19 and TRBJ1-5; a weak D match, TRBD1 (5 bases). Trimming took off 5 bases at V and 2 bases at J, with 19 bases between the two ends. Germline V CDR1 and CDR2: LNHDA, SQIVND (reference sequence). The CDR3 totals 17 residues. CDR3 sequence: CASSASTSGRGNQPQHF. CDR3 bases: TGTGCCAGTAGTGCTTCGACATCGGGCAGGGGCAATCAGCCCCAGCATTTT.

V and J are TRBV10-3 and TRBJ1-5, with 7 bases fitting TRBD1. The germline gives CDR1 ENHRY, CDR2 SYGVKD. This CDR3 has 15 amino acids. Unmatched junction bases numbered 6, after V lost 4 bases and J lost 3 bases. The CDR3, as DNA: TGTGCCATCAGTGCCGGGACAGATTTCAATCAGCCCCAGCATTTT. This encodes CAISAGTDFNQPQHF.

The V call is TRBV7-3, the J call TRBJ2-7; the D gene is possibly TRBD1 (6 bases). The CDR3 is 15 residues long. The germline V gene encodes CDR1 SGHTA and CDR2 FQGTGA. V was shortened by 9 bases and J by 2 bases, with 20 bases between the two germline ends. CDR3 DNA sequence: TGTGCCAGTAGTTCTGGAAAGGGGGTACCCTACGAGCAGTACTTC. Encoded protein: CASSSGKGVPYEQYF.

The chain is built from TRBV6-5 and TRBJ1-2; 7 bases map to TRBD1. The V gene end was trimmed by 5 bases and the J gene end by 0 bases; junction bases not matched to a gene: 6. Germline values: CDR1 MNHEY, CDR2 SVGAGI. The CDR3 contains 15 residues. CDR3: CASSMSTGANYGYTF. Written as DNA, the CDR3 is TGTGCCAGCAGTATGAGTACAGGGGCTAACTATGGCTACACCTTC.

This chain connects TRBV5-1 to TRBJ2-2; D remains unclear. The length of the CDR3 is 14 residues. Germline V gene lookup returns CDR1 SGHRS and CDR2 YFSETQ. Trimming removed 3 bases from V and 6 bases from J, with 12 bases in between. This CDR3 reads CASSSLVSPGELFF. For the CDR3, the DNA is TGCGCCAGCAGCTCCCTCGTCAGTCCCGGGGAGCTGTTTTTT.